This TCR beta chain is from a study of blood T cell repertoires in COVID-19. The wider study: Acute and convalescent COVID-19 samples came from the United States, Italy and Spain. Nucleic acid was either cDNA or gDNA, and it came from T cells, B-cell-depleted T cells, or PBMCs.

Study processing details: Amplification with reference gene primers provided the estimates of nucleated cell counts. Libraries were prepared by immunoSEQ multiplex PCR; TCRdb keeps only in-frame clonotypes and omits some of them. V, J and clone size were drawn from that table, and D and trimming were deduced from the DNA. The top ten clones hold under 11% of a sample with around 220,000 clones, more than 80% of them seen once. This clonotype was sampled from a woman older than 75 with acute or convalescent COVID-19. Sequenced input: peripheral blood.

In DNA form, the CDR3 reads TGTGCCATCCGATGGCAACCCGATCAGCCCCAGCATTTT. Its protein product is CAIRWQPDQPQHF. The chain recombines TRBV10-3 with TRBJ1-5, with D hard to call. The V gene lost 8 bases and the J gene lost 5 bases, with 13 bases spanning the gap. This CDR3 spans 13 amino acids. Germline V CDR1 and CDR2: ENHRY, SYGVKD.